This paragraph reports one T cell receptor (beta chain). These data originate in a study of response to subunit inactivated influenza vaccine. One entry per CDR3 protein, called by TCRdb with MiXCR from the RT-PCR reads. The table lists hundreds of thousands of distinct CDR3 sequences, 11% to 15% of them singletons, with 6% to 9.5% in the top ten. Trimming pared 4 bases from V and 3 bases from J, leaving 10 bases between. Germline loops: CDR1 SQVTM, CDR2 ANQGSEA. The CDR3 loop spans 13 amino acids. The source was PBMCs from blood, collected 14 to 15 days before vaccination. The V gene is TRBV29-1, the J gene TRBJ2-1; D uncertain. This clonotype was obtained from a man in his forties or fifties who received an inactivated influenza vaccine. Here the CDR3 DNA reads TGCAGCGTTGGCCCAGCGAGCTACAATGAGCAGTTCTTC. Translation: CSVGPASYNEQFF.